This passage covers 24 T cell receptor beta chains from one sample sequenced in a study of monozygotic twins with inflammatory bowel disease. TCRdb reprocessed the 5' RACE reads and keeps a single row for each CDR3 protein, giving no DNA. This sample's clone table lists 110,000 or so distinct CDR3 sequences. Sequenced sample: blood. The receptor set was obtained from a human donor with ulcerative colitis or Crohn's disease, or a healthy co-twin of an affected twin (not recorded which).

The chain recombines TRBV7-3 with TRBJ2-1; without DNA, the TCRdb call of TRBD2 cannot be checked. Germline V CDR1 and CDR2: SGHTA, FQGTGA. The CDR3 loop spans 15 amino acids. The CDR3 protein is CASSPAGANYNEQFF. The full variable domain, its missing parts supplied by reference TRBV7-3 and TRBJ2-1, is GAGVSQTPSNKVTEKGKYVELRCDPISGHTALYWYRQSLGQGPEFLIYFQGTGAADDSGLPNDRFFAVRPEGSVSTLKIQRTERGDSAVYLCASSPAGANYNEQFFGPGTRLTVL.

The chain recombines TRBV5-1 with TRBJ2-7; the TCRdb call, TRBD1, lacks DNA for checking. Looked up from germline, CDR1 is SGHRS and CDR2 is YFSETQ. The CDR3 runs to 15 residues. CDR3 residues: CASSQRPDLSWEQYF.

The chain links TRBV10-2 to TRBJ2-1; absent DNA, TCRdb's TRBD2 call cannot be checked. Germline CDR1 reads WSHSY; CDR2 reads SAAADI. The CDR3 totals 15 residues. The CDR3: CASSESMSGAGEQFF.

This chain links TRBV27 with TRBJ2-4; TCRdb's D call of TRBD1 is untestable without DNA. The germline CDR1 and CDR2 sequences are MNHEY and SMNVEV (reference sequence). There are 15 residues in the CDR3. The CDR3 region is CASKQGARVGNIQYF.

The rearrangement uses TRBV5-1 and TRBJ2-1; there is no DNA to check the TCRdb D call of TRBD2. CDR1 and CDR2 (germline): SGHRS, YFSETQ. The CDR3 totals 16 residues. CDR3 in amino acids: CASSLARLAAYNEQFF.

The chain has TRBV27 and TRBJ2-7. The CDR3 totals 15 residues. Per germline, CDR1 MNHEY and CDR2 SMNVEV (reference sequence). CDR3 sequence: CASSPVISLITEQYF.

The J gene is TRBJ2-3, the V gene TRBV7-8; the TCRdb call, TRBD2, lacks DNA for checking. The germline V gene has CDR1 SGHVS and CDR2 FQNEAQ. The CDR3 has 19 amino acids. CDR3 residues: CASSRGIPMVALFGDTQYF.

This rearrangement joins TRBV6-1 to TRBJ2-3. This CDR3 comprises 17 residues. Germline assignment: CDR1 MNHNS and CDR2 SASEGT. CDR3 loop: CASSRPYTNKNTDTQYF.

The CDR3 here is CASSQGEQYSNQPQHF. The chain has TRBV6-1 and TRBJ1-5; TCRdb indicates TRBD1, and absent DNA this call remains unverified. This CDR3 has 16 amino acids. Germline V gene sequence: CDR1 MNHNS, CDR2 SASEGT.

This chain connects TRBV9 to TRBJ2-7. The length of the CDR3 is 14 residues. Germline CDR1 SGDLS, CDR2 YYNGEE. This chain's CDR3 is CASSVGQFSYEQYF.

The chain uses TRBV5-1 and TRBJ2-7. From germline, CDR1 is SGHRS and CDR2 YFSETQ. The CDR3 loop spans 13 amino acids. CDR3 loop: CASSLEVTYEQYF.

The rearrangement links TRBV5-1 to TRBJ2-2; TCRdb designates TRBD2, a call that cannot be tested without DNA. The CDR3 consists of 15 residues. CDR1 and CDR2 (germline): SGHRS, YFSETQ. The CDR3 region is CASSLGGYGPGELFF.

V gene TRBV5-1 combines with J gene TRBJ2-7; the TCRdb call, TRBD1, lacks DNA for checking. Per the germline V gene, CDR1 is SGHRS and CDR2 is YFSETQ. The CDR3 is 14 residues long. This CDR3 reads CASSLRGATYEQYF.

V and J are TRBV7-7 and TRBJ2-5; the D gene TCRdb calls, TRBD1, cannot be checked with no DNA. This CDR3 contains 15 residues. Germline V gene data show CDR1 as SSHAT and CDR2 as FNYEAQ (reference sequence). CDR3 residues: CASSQGQALQETQYF.

The chain combines TRBV20-1 with TRBJ2-5; absent DNA, TCRdb's TRBD1 call cannot be checked. The CDR3 contains 13 residues. The germline gives CDR1 DFQATT, CDR2 SNEGSKA (reference sequence). The chain's CDR3 is CSADRTGTETQYF.

This chain links TRBV20-1 with TRBJ2-1; lacking DNA, the TRBD2 call made by TCRdb goes unchecked. Per germline, CDR1 DFQATT and CDR2 SNEGSKA (reference sequence). The CDR3 has 14 residues. CDR3 sequence: CSASFSAQYRQRFF.

The J gene is TRBJ2-1, the V gene TRBV24-1. This CDR3 comprises 12 residues. The germline V gene has CDR1 KGHDR and CDR2 SFDVKD. CDR3 loop: CATSSADNEQFF.

The chain is built from TRBV20-1 and TRBJ1-5; TCRdb's D gene call, TRBD1, goes unchecked for lack of DNA. The CDR3 sequence is 14 residues long. Germline V gives CDR1 DFQATT, CDR2 SNEGSKA (reference sequence). CDR3 sequence reads: CSARRGYGNQPQHF.

The rearrangement joins TRBV12-3 or TRBV12-4 to TRBJ2-5; TCRdb's D call of TRBD2 is untestable without DNA. CDR3 size: 17 residues. The CDR3 region is CASSFSAAGGSQETQYF.

The rearrangement uses TRBV5-6 and TRBJ2-7; TCRdb calls TRBD1, which cannot be checked without DNA. Germline V CDR1 and CDR2: SGHDT, YYEEEE. The CDR3 length is 13 residues. The CDR3 loop is CASRIGGISEQYF. Full variable domain (rest looked up from reference TRBV5-6 and TRBJ2-7): DAGVTQSPTHLIKTRGQQVTLRCSPKSGHDTVSWYQQALGQGPQFIFQYYEEEERQRGNFPDRFSGHQFPNYSSELNVNALLLGDSALYLCASRIGGISEQYFGPGTRLTVT.

V usage is TRBV27 and J usage is TRBJ2-1. The CDR3 is made up of 16 amino acids. Germline V gene sequence: CDR1 MNHEY, CDR2 SMNVEV (reference sequence). CDR3 loop: CASSLHQMRSYNEQFF.

This chain connects TRBV12-3 or TRBV12-4 to TRBJ1-5. The CDR3 has 13 residues. CDR3 sequence: CASSFSGDQPQHF.

V and J are TRBV7-2 and TRBJ2-3. Germline lookup yields CDR1 SGHTA and CDR2 FQGNSA. This CDR3 has 12 amino acids. Here the CDR3 reads CASSLVADTQYF.

The V gene is TRBV19, the J gene TRBJ2-5; TCRdb's D gene call, TRBD1, goes unchecked for lack of DNA. Germline CDR1 reads LNHDA; CDR2 reads SQIVND (reference sequence). The CDR3 runs 15 residues. Here the CDR3 reads CASSRFGESGETQYF. The full variable domain, in which reference TRBV19 and TRBJ2-5 provide the parts outside the CDR3, is DGGITQSPKYLFRKEGQNVTLSCEQNLNHDAMYWYRQDPGQGLRLIYYSQIVNDFQKGDIAEGYSVSREKKESFPLTVTSAQKNPTAFYLCASSRFGESGETQYFGPGTRLLVL.